This TCR beta chain comes out of a study of T cell responses to AZD1222 COVID-19 vaccine. Germline assignment: CDR1 MDHEN and CDR2 SYDVKM. This CDR3 has 13 amino acids. V was clipped by 7 bases and J by 7 bases, with 15 bases between them. Some clones are missing from TCRdb's copy, which holds only in-frame ones; the method was immunoSEQ multiplex PCR. The profile covers more than 60,000 clones, with 85% to 90% appearing a single time and roughly 20% taken by the ten largest. The TCR originated in an adult in good health. Source: peripheral blood, taken on day 0 of AZD1222 vaccination. The chain uses TRBV28 and TRBJ2-3; D remains unclear. CDR3 nucleotides: TGTGCCAGCAATCGTCCCTCAGGAAATACGCAGTATTTT. Its translation is CASNRPSGNTQYF.